Sequencing of this T cell receptor (beta chain) was carried out in a study of blood T cell repertoires in COVID-19. Study summary: In each case, the material was cDNA or gDNA derived from T cells, B-cell-depleted T cells, or PBMCs.

The method was immunoSEQ multiplex PCR; TCRdb's version includes in-frame clones alone and lacks a portion of them. The sample lists approximately 250,000 clones, around 84% seen once, with less than 5% in the top ten. CDR3 size: 16 residues. Looked up from germline, CDR1 is MNHEY and CDR2 is SMNVEV (reference sequence). The ends lost 0 bases at V and 2 bases at J; junction bases unmatched: 2. This clonotype was sampled from a man aged 55-75 years with acute or convalescent COVID-19. The V and J genes are TRBV27 and TRBJ1-5; 9 bases are shared with TRBD1. Material: peripheral blood. The CDR3 sequence: CASSLSGQGGNQPQHF. Here the CDR3 DNA reads TGTGCCAGCAGTTTATCGGGACAGGGAGGCAATCAGCCCCAGCATTTT.